This T cell receptor beta chain derives from a study of T-cell reconstitution after alpha-beta-depleted transplantation in children. Library preparation (for TCRbeta) was performed with unique molecular identifiers. Using its own MiXCR run on the PCR reads, TCRdb lists one record per CDR3 protein. The profile shows approximately 520,000 distinct CDR3 sequences, 32% of them singletons. From germline, CDR1 is MRHNA and CDR2 SNTAGT. The V end was cut by 6 bases, the J end by 5 bases, with 17 bases between. The CDR3 is made up of 15 amino acids. The material was PBMCs from the stem cell graft donor, obtained from the stem cell graft. J is TRBJ2-1 and V is TRBV6-4; possibly TRBD1 for D (6 bases). This receptor was taken from a human donor who donated a stem cell graft to a child with aplastic anemia. The CDR3 nucleotides read TGTGCCAGCAGGGTCCCCGGACAGAACAACAATGAGCAGTTCTTC. Its protein is CASRVPGQNNNEQFF.